The rows below give T cell receptor beta chains drawn from one sample of a study of blood T cell repertoires in COVID-19. Clones were read by immunoSEQ multiplex PCR, and TCRdb kept only the in-frame ones, dropping some. Of about 250,000 clones detected, around nine tenths appear once; the ten largest clones hold around 0.84%. Sequenced: peripheral blood. These receptors were collected from a man under 40 with acute or convalescent COVID-19. The CDR3 runs from the conserved cysteine through the conserved F or W. Each record gives: clone size, V gene, D gene, J gene, CDR3 DNA, CDR3 protein. A D gene is named only where the DNA matches it firmly. Only some rows state a clone size, as once, few, many or a class for expanded clones.

.	TRBV5-6	TRBD1	TRBJ2-7	TGTGCCAGCAGCCCCAGGGGGCCGTACGAGCAGTACTTC	CASSPRGPYEQYF
.	TRBV4-2	TRBD2	TRBJ2-3	TGTGCCAGCAGCCTCCTAGGACTAGCGGGTACAGATACGCAGTATTTT	CASSLLGLAGTDTQYF
.	TRBV19	.	TRBJ2-2	TGTGCCAGTACCGCTAGGTCCGGGGAGCTGTTTTTT	CASTARSGELFF
.	TRBV5-4	.	TRBJ1-1	TGTGCCAGCAGCCCACAGGGTTCCTCGGAAGCTTTCTTT	CASSPQGSSEAFF
.	TRBV5-1	.	TRBJ2-2	TGCGCCAGCAGCTTTACCACCCAGGGTTCGGCGAACACCGGGGAGCTGTTTTTT	CASSFTTQGSANTGELFF
.	TRBV6-1	.	TRBJ1-3	TGTGCCAGCAGTGAGGCCCCGGACATCTCTGGAAACACCATATATTTT	CASSEAPDISGNTIYF
.	TRBV19	TRBD1	TRBJ2-7	TGTGCCAGTAGGGGCAGGGGGCTTTACGAGCAGTACTTC	CASRGRGLYEQYF
once	TRBV4-1	TRBD2	TRBJ2-7	TGCGCCAGCAGCCAAGATCAGCGGGGGGGGCGAGAGCAGTACTTC	CASSQDQRGGREQYF
.	TRBV4-2	.	TRBJ2-7	TGTGCCAGCAGCCAAGAATTTACTAGCAGATACGAGCAGTACTTC	CASSQEFTSRYEQYF
.	TRBV19	.	TRBJ2-2	TGTGCCAGTAGCTTTCCCCAGGGATTCGGGGAGCTGTTTTTT	CASSFPQGFGELFF
.	TRBV15	TRBD2	TRBJ2-2	TGTGCCACCAGCCCTCGGGGACTAGCGGGGGGGCGAACCGGGGAGCTGTTTTTT	CATSPRGLAGGRTGELFF
.	TRBV27	TRBD2	TRBJ2-3	TGTGCCACGGCCGGGACTAGTATCGGTACGCAGTATTTT	CATAGTSIGTQYF
.	TRBV21-1	.	TRBJ2-7	TGTGCCAGCAGCGGTCGCTTGGGACTAGCGCAGCACGAGCAGTACTTC	CASSGRLGLAQHEQYF
.	TRBV4-1	.	TRBJ2-1	TGCGCCAGCAGCCCTCGTTATTGGGCCATGGATGAGCAGTTCTTC	CASSPRYWAMDEQFF
.	TRBV5-1	.	TRBJ2-1	TGCGCCAGCAGCTTGGTTGCAGGATCGAATGAGCAGTTCTTC	CASSLVAGSNEQFF